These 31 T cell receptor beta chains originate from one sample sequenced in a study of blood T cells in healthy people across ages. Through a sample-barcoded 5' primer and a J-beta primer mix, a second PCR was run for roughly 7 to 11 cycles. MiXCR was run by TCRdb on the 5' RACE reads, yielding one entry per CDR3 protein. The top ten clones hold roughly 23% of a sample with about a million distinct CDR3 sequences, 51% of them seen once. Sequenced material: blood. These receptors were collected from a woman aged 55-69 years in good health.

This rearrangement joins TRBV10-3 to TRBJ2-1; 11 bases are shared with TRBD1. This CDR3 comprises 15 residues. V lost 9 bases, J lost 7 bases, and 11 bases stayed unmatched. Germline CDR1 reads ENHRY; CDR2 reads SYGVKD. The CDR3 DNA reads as TGTGCCATAAGCTCGGGACAGGGGGAAGTGAATGAGCAGTTCTTC. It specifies CAISSGQGEVNEQFF.

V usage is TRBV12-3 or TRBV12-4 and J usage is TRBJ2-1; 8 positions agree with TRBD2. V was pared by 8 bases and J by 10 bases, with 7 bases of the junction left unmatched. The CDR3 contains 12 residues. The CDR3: CASRQAGEEQFF. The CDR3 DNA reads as TGTGCCAGCCGTCAAGCGGGGGAAGAGCAGTTCTTC.

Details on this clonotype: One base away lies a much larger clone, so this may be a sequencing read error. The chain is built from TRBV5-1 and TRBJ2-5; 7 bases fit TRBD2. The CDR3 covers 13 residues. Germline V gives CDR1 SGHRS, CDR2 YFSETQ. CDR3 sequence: CTSSEGLERTQYF. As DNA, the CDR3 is TGCACCAGCAGCGAAGGACTAGAACGGACCCAGTACTTC.

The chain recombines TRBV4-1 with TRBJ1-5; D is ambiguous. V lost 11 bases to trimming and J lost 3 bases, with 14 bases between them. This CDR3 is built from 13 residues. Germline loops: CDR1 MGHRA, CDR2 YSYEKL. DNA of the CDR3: TGCGCCCCCCGGCCGGTTGCCAATCAGCCCCAGCATTTT. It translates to CAPRPVANQPQHF.

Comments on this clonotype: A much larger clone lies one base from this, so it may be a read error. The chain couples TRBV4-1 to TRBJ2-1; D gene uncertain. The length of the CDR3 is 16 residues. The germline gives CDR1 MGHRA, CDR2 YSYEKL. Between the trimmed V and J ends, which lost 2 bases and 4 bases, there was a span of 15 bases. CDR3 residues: CASSQPGRPSYNEQFF. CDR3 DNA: TGCGCCAGCAGCCAACCAGGTCGGCCTTCGTACAATGAGCAGTTCTTC.

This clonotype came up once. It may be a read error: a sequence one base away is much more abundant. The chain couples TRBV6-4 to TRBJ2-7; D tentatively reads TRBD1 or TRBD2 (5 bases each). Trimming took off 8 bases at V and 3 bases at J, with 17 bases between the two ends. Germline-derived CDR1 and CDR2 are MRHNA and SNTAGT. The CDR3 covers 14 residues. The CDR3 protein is CASDPRGRIYEQYF. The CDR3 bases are TGTGCCAGCGACCCCCGGGGCAGGATCTACGAGCAGTACTTC.

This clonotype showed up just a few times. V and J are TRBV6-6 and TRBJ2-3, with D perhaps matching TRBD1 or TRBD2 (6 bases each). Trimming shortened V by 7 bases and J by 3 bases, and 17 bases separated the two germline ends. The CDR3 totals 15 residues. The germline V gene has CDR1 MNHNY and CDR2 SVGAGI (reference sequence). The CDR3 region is CASMYGTGRTDTQYF. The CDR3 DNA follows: TGTGCCAGCATGTACGGAACAGGGAGGACAGATACGCAGTATTTT.

The CDR3 DNA sequence: TGCGCCAGCAGCTTGTCTGGGGCCCCAAACTATGGCTACACCTTC. It translates to CASSLSGAPNYGYTF. The chain is built from TRBV5-1 and TRBJ1-2; possible D gene TRBD1, 5 bases. The V end was cut by 1 base, the J end by 2 bases, with 12 bases between. Germline CDR1 SGHRS, CDR2 YFSETQ. The CDR3 is 15 amino acids.

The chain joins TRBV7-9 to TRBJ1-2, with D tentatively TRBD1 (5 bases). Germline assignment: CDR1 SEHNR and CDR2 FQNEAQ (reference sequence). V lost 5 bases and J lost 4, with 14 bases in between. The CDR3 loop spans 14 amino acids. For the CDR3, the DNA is TGTGCCAGCAGCCCAGTACAGGTCCTCTATGGCTACACCTTC. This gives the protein CASSPVQVLYGYTF.

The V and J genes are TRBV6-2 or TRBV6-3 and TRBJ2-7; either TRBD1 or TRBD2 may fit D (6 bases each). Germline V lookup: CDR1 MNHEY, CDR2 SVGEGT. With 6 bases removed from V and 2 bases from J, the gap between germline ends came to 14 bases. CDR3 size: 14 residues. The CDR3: CASRSRGGTYEQYF. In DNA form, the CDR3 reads TGTGCCAGCAGGTCCCGAGGGGGGACCTACGAGCAGTACTTC.

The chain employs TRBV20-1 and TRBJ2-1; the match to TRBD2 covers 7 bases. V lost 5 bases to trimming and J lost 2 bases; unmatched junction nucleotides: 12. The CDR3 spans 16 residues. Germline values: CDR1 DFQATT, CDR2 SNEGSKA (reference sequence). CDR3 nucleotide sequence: TGCAGTGCTCCCTTGGGGGGGGGATTGGCCTACAATGAGCAGTTCTTC. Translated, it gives CSAPLGGGLAYNEQFF.

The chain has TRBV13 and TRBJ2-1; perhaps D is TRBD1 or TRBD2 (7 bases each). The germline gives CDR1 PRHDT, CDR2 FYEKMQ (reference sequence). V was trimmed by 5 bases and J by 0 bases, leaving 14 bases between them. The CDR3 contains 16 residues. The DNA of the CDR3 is TGTGCCAGCAGCCAGGGGGGGGTCAGCTCCTACAATGAGCAGTTCTTC. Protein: CASSQGGVSSYNEQFF.

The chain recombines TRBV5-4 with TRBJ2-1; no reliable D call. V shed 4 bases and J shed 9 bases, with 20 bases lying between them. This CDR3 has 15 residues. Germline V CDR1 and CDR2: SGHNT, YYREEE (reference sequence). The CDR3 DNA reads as TGTGCCAGCAGCCCGGTCCCGGGTAACGGGTTTGAGCAGTTCTTC. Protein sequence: CASSPVPGNGFEQFF.

This CDR3 is CSGKGQGADGYTF. As DNA, the CDR3 is TGCAGCGGCAAGGGACAGGGGGCGGACGGCTACACCTTC. The chain is built from TRBV29-1 and TRBJ1-2; 12 bases are shared with TRBD1. CDR3 size: 13 residues. Unmatched junction bases numbered 8, after V lost 7 bases and J lost 8 bases. Germline loops: CDR1 SQVTM, CDR2 ANQGSEA.

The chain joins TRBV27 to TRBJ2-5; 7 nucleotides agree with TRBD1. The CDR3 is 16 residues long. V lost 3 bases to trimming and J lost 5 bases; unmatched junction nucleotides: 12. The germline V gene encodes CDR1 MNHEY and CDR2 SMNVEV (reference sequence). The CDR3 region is CASSFLLGDSVETQYF. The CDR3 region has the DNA TGTGCCAGCAGTTTTCTACTGGGGGACAGTGTCGAGACCCAGTACTTC.

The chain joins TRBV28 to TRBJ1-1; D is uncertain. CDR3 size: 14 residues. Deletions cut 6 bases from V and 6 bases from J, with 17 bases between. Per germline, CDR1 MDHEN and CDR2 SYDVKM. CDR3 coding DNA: TGTGCCAGCAGGACCCTTTCCCTCCGCCCTGAAGCTTTCTTT. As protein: CASRTLSLRPEAFF.

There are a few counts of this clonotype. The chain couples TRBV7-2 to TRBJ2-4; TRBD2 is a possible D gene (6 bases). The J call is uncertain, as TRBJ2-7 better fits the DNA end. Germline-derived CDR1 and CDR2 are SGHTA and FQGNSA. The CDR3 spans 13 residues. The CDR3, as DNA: TGTGCCAGCAGCGTCTCGGGAGCCTACGAGCAGTACTTC. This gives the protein CASSVSGAYEQYF.

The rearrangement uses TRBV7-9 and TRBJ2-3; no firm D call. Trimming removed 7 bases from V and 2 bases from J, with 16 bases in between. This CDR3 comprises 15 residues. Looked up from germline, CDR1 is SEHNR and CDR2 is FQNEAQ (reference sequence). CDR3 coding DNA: TGTGCCAGCAAGTGGAGTGGCGGACCCACAGATACGCAGTATTTT. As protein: CASKWSGGPTDTQYF.

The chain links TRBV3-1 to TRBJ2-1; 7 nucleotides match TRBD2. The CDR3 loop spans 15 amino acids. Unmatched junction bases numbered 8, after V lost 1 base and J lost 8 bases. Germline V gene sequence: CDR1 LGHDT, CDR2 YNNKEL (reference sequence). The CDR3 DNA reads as TGTGCCAGCAGCCAAGGGGGGAGGGAGTTCGATGAGCAGTTCTTC. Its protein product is CASSQGGREFDEQFF.

The CDR3 DNA follows: TGCAGTGCACCCCGGACTAGCGGGACAAGCTCCTACGAGCAGTACTTC. Encoded protein: CSAPRTSGTSSYEQYF. The V and J genes are TRBV20-1 and TRBJ2-7; 12 nucleotides align to TRBD2. This CDR3 region has 16 residues. From germline, CDR1 is DFQATT and CDR2 SNEGSKA (reference sequence). The J segment lost 0 bases and the V segment lost 6 bases, leaving 9 bases of the junction unmatched.

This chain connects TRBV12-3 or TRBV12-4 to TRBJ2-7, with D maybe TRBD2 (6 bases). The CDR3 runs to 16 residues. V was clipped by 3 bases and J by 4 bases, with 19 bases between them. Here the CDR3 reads CASSFNSGPLTYEQYF. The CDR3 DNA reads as TGTGCCAGCAGTTTTAATAGCGGTCCCCTAACGTACGAGCAGTACTTC.

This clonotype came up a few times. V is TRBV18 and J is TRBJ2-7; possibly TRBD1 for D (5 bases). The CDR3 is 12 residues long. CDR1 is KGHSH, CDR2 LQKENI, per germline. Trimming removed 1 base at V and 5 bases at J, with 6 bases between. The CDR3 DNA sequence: TGTGCCAGCTCACCACAGGGGCACGAGCAGTACTTC. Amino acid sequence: CASSPQGHEQYF.

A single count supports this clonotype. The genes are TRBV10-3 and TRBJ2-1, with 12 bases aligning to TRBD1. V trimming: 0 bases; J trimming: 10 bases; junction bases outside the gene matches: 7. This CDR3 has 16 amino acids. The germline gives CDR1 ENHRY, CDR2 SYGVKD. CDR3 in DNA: TGTGCCATCAGTGAGTCGGGGGACAGGGGGCTTTACGAGCAGTTCTTC. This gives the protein CAISESGDRGLYEQFF.

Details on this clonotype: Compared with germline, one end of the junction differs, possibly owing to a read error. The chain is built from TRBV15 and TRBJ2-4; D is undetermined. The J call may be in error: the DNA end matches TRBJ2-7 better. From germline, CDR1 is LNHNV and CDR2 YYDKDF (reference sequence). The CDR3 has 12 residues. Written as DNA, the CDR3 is TGTGCCTCCAGTGATCCCTCCTACGAGCAGTACTTC. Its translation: CASSDPSYEQYF.

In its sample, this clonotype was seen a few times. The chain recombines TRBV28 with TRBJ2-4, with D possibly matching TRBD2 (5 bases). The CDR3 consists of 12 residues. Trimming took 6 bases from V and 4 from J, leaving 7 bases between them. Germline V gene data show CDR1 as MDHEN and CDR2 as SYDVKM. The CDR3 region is CASRTGKNIQYF. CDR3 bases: TGTGCCAGCAGGACGGGGAAAAACATTCAGTACTTC.

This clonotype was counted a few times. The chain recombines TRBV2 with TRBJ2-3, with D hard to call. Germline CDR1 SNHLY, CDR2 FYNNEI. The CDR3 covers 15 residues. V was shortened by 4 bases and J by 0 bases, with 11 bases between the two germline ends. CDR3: CASSVLGYSTDTQYF. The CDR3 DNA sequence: TGTGCCAGCAGTGTCCTTGGCTACAGCACAGATACGCAGTATTTT.

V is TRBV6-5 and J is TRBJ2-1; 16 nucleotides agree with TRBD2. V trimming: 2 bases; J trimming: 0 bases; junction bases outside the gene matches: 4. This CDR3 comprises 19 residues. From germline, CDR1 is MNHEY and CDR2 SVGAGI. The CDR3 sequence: CASSYGTSGGGSSYNEQFF. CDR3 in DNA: TGTGCCAGCAGTTACGGGACTAGCGGGGGGGGGAGCTCCTACAATGAGCAGTTCTTC.

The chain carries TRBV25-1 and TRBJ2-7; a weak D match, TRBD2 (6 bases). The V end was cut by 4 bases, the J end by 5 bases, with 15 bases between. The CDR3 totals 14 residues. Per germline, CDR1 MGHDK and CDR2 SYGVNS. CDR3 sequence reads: CASSGAGTLNEQYF. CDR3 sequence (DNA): TGTGCCAGCAGTGGGGCGGGGACGTTGAACGAGCAGTACTTC.

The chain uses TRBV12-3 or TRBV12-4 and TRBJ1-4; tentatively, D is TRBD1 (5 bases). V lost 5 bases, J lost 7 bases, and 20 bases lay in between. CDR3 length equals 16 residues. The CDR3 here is CASSEGLRLGGEKLFF. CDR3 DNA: TGTGCCAGCAGTGAGGGACTTAGGCTTGGTGGTGAAAAACTGTTTTTT.

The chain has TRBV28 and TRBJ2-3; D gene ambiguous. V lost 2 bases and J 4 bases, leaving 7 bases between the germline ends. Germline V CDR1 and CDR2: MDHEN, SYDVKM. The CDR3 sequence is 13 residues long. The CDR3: CASSLVVPDTQYF. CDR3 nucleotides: TGTGCCAGCAGTTTAGTGGTCCCAGATACGCAGTATTTT. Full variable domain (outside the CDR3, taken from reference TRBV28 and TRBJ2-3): DVKVTQSSRYLVKRTGEKVFLECVQDMDHENMFWYRQDPGLGLRLIYFSYDVKMKEKGDIPEGYSVSREKKERFSLILESASTNQTSMYLCASSLVVPDTQYFGPGTRLTVL.

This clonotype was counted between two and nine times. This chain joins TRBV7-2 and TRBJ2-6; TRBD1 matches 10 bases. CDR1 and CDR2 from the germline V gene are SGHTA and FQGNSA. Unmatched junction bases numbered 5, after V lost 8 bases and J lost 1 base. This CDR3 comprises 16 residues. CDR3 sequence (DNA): TGTGCCAGCGGCCTGGGACAGGGGTCTGGGGCCAACGTCCTGACTTTC. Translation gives CASGLGQGSGANVLTF.